Each of the 19 T cell receptor beta chains below was sequenced from the same sample in a study of PD-L1 blockade in urothelial cancer. Sequencing used immunoSEQ multiplex PCR; TCRdb keeps in-frame clones, though not all of them. Among tens of thousands of clones listed, about nine tenths were seen once. The input for sequencing was PBMCs, taken around atezolizumab (anti-PD-L1) treatment. The origin of the receptors is an older woman with urothelial cancer.

The table lists this clone with a few counts. This chain's CDR3 is CASSTARTGNYGYTF. For the CDR3, the DNA is TGTGCCAGTAGTACCGCTCGGACGGGGAACTATGGCTACACCTTC. The chain recombines TRBV19 with TRBJ1-2; D unclear. The CDR3 consists of 15 residues. CDR1 is LNHDA and CDR2 is SQIVND in the germline V gene (reference sequence). V gave up 4 bases and J gave up 2 bases, with 14 bases separating them.

The rearrangement links TRBV5-1 to TRBJ2-5; 11 bases line up with TRBD2. V gave up 0 bases and J gave up 4 bases; unmatched junction bases: 5. The CDR3 loop spans 16 amino acids. Germline V gene lookup returns CDR1 SGHRS and CDR2 YFSETQ. The CDR3 loop is CASSLGLAGWGETQYF. DNA of the CDR3: TGCGCCAGCAGCTTGGGACTAGCGGGATGGGGAGAGACCCAGTACTTC.

The V gene is TRBV5-4, the J gene TRBJ2-7; 7 bases map to TRBD1. This CDR3 comprises 14 residues. Germline CDR1 and CDR2: SGHNT and YYREEE (reference sequence). Trimming took 4 bases from V and 6 from J; bases not matched to a gene: 10. The CDR3 nucleotides are TGTGCCAGCAGCCAGGGGACAGCCTCCCTCGAGCAGTACTTC. Amino acid sequence: CASSQGTASLEQYF. The full variable domain, in which reference TRBV5-4 and TRBJ2-7 provide the parts outside the CDR3, is ETGVTQSPTHLIKTRGQQVTLRCSSQSGHNTVSWYQQALGQGPQFIFQYYREEENGRGNFPPRFSGLQFPNYSSELNVNALELDDSALYLCASSQGTASLEQYFGPGTRLTVT.

This clone was recorded only once. The chain joins TRBV5-6 to TRBJ2-7; 8 bases are shared with TRBD1. The V segment lost 4 bases and the J segment 3 bases; nucleotides outside the gene matches: 3. The CDR3 covers 13 residues. Looked up from germline, CDR1 is SGHDT and CDR2 is YYEEEE. CDR3 in DNA: TGTGCCAGCAGCGGGACAGGTGTCTACGAGCAGTACTTC. Translating gives CASSGTGVYEQYF.

The rearrangement joins TRBV11-2 to TRBJ2-7; D not resolved. The CDR3 sequence is 14 residues long. The germline gives CDR1 SGHAT, CDR2 FQNNGV. With 0 bases removed from V and 4 bases from J, the gap between germline ends came to 10 bases. The CDR3 nucleotides read TGTGCCAGCAGCTTAGATGAAGCGTGGTACGAGCAGTACTTC. Encoded protein: CASSLDEAWYEQYF.

This chain connects TRBV6-1 to TRBJ2-7, with 8 bases that match TRBD1. Germline CDR1 MNHNS, CDR2 SASEGT. V gave up 1 base and J gave up 0 bases; unmatched junction bases: 2. The CDR3 length is 15 residues. The DNA for the CDR3 is TGTGCCAGCAGTGAAGGGACAGGGTCCTCCTACGAGCAGTACTTC. Protein product: CASSEGTGSSYEQYF.

Here the CDR3 DNA reads TGTGCCAGCAGACTAATTGACAGGGTTGAAGCTTTCTTT. It specifies CASRLIDRVEAFF. This chain links TRBV28 with TRBJ1-1; 7 nucleotides line up with TRBD1. The CDR3 loop spans 13 amino acids. Germline V lookup: CDR1 MDHEN, CDR2 SYDVKM. The V and J ends lost 6 bases and 7 bases, in that order; junction bases with no gene match: 8.

V and J are TRBV7-7 and TRBJ2-3, with no clear D. The CDR3 runs to 15 residues. Trimming shortened V by 1 base and J by 0 bases, and 8 bases separated the two germline ends. CDR1 is SSHAT and CDR2 is FNYEAQ in the germline V gene (reference sequence). CDR3 nucleotide sequence: TGTGCCAGCAGCTTAGGCCCAGGAAGCACAGATACGCAGTATTTT. Translated: CASSLGPGSTDTQYF.

The chain carries TRBV6-5 and TRBJ2-5; D call uncertain. CDR1 and CDR2 (germline): MNHEY, SVGAGI. CDR3 length: 14 amino acids. Trimming stripped 5 bases from V and 3 bases from J, with 13 bases between. The CDR3 region has the DNA TGTGCCAGCAGTCCAAGATACGGTGAAGAGACCCAGTACTTC. Protein: CASSPRYGEETQYF.

The V gene is TRBV29-1, the J gene TRBJ1-2; tentatively, D is TRBD1 (6 bases). The CDR3 is made up of 14 amino acids. Germline V gene data show CDR1 as SQVTM and CDR2 as ANQGSEA. Trimming removed 0 bases at V and 8 bases at J, with 16 bases between. Here the CDR3 reads CSVEDFWGGLGYTF. The CDR3 region has the DNA TGCAGCGTTGAAGACTTTTGGGGGGGCCTAGGCTACACCTTC.

The chain uses TRBV4-1 and TRBJ2-4, with TRBD1 identical over 12 bases. The CDR3 covers 14 residues. Germline V gene lookup returns CDR1 MGHRA and CDR2 YSYEKL. V shed 3 bases and J 7 bases; nucleotides not matched to a gene: 1. CDR3 residues: CASSQGQGANIQYF. The DNA of the CDR3 is TGCGCCAGCAGCCAGGGACAGGGGGCCAACATTCAGTACTTC.

This CDR3 is CASSIGPQGSQPQHF. CDR3 coding DNA: TGTGCCAGTAGTATAGGTCCGCAGGGGAGTCAGCCCCAGCATTTT. V and J are TRBV19 and TRBJ1-5; D is perhaps TRBD1 (6 bases). The ends were cut back, 1 base at V and 6 bases at J, with 13 bases in the middle. Germline V gene lookup returns CDR1 LNHDA and CDR2 SQIVND (reference sequence). The CDR3 is made up of 15 amino acids.

The rearrangement joins TRBV28 to TRBJ1-2; 7 bases agree with TRBD1. Trimming at V came to 8 bases and at J to 8 bases, leaving 8 bases not matched to a gene. This CDR3 region has 12 residues. Per germline, CDR1 MDHEN and CDR2 SYDVKM. The DNA for the CDR3 is TGTGCCAGCCGTTCAGGGGGTCGAGGCTACACCTTC. Protein product: CASRSGGRGYTF.

The chain is built from TRBV27 and TRBJ1-1; 10 positions match TRBD1. The junction had 5 bases not matched to a gene; V was cut back by 3 bases and J by 4 bases. This CDR3 has 15 residues. Germline lookup yields CDR1 MNHEY and CDR2 SMNVEV (reference sequence). CDR3 region: CASSFLDRGPTEAFF. CDR3 coding DNA: TGTGCCAGCAGTTTCCTAGACAGGGGGCCCACTGAAGCTTTCTTT.

The chain combines TRBV10-3 with TRBJ2-3; D not resolved. V was shortened by 0 bases and J by 1 base, with 5 bases between the two germline ends. The germline V gene has CDR1 ENHRY and CDR2 SYGVKD. The CDR3 length is 14 residues. The CDR3 sequence is CAISESSGTDTQYF. The CDR3 coding sequence is TGTGCCATCAGTGAGTCGAGTGGCACAGATACGCAGTATTTT.

The chain carries TRBV6-5 and TRBJ2-1; D is possibly TRBD2 (5 bases). CDR3 length: 15 amino acids. The V gene lost 0 bases and the J gene lost 7 bases, with 13 bases spanning the gap. Per the germline V gene, CDR1 is MNHEY and CDR2 is SVGAGI. CDR3 nucleotide sequence: TGTGCCAGCAGTTACTCGATAACGCCGGGGAATGAGCAGTTCTTC. Translated, it gives CASSYSITPGNEQFF.

The V call is TRBV5-6, the J call TRBJ1-3; no definite D call. The length of the CDR3 is 11 residues. V was clipped by 0 bases and J by 8 bases, with 3 bases between them. Per the germline V gene, CDR1 is SGHDT and CDR2 is YYEEEE. CDR3 coding DNA: TGTGCCAGCAGCTTGGTCGACACCATATATTTT. Protein: CASSLVDTIYF.

V gene TRBV6-5 combines with J gene TRBJ2-7; no definite D call. The CDR3 extends over 15 amino acids. The V end was cut by 5 bases, the J end by 0 bases, with 14 bases between. Germline V gives CDR1 MNHEY, CDR2 SVGAGI. CDR3 bases: TGTGCCAGCAGTCAAGGCAGACTCTTCTCCTACGAGCAGTACTTC. This codes for CASSQGRLFSYEQYF.

CDR3 nucleotide sequence: TGTGCCAGCTCACCAAATCCATCCACTGAAGCTTTCTTT. Amino acids: CASSPNPSTEAFF. V and J are TRBV18 and TRBJ1-1; D is unclear. From germline, CDR1 is KGHSH and CDR2 LQKENI. The V end lost 2 bases, the J end lost 4 bases, and 8 bases lay between the germline ends. CDR3 length equals 13 residues.